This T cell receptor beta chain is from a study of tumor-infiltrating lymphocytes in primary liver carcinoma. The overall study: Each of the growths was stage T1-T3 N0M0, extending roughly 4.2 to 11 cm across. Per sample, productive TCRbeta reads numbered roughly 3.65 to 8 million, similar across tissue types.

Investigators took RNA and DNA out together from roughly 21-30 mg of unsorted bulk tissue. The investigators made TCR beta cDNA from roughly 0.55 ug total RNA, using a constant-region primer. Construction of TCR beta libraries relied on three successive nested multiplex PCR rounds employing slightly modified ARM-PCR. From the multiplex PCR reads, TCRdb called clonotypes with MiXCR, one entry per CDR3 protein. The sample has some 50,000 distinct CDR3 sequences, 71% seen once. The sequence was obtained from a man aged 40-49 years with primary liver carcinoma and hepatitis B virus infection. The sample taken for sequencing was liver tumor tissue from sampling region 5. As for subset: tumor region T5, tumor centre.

Here the CDR3 reads CASSKEQDNEKLFF. The DNA of the CDR3 is TGTGCCAGCAGTAAGGAACAAGACAATGAAAAACTGTTTTTT. The chain is built from TRBV6-6 and TRBJ1-4; the D is unclear. V was clipped by 5 bases and J by 5 bases, with 12 bases between them. Per the germline V gene, CDR1 is MNHNY and CDR2 is SVGAGI (reference sequence). The CDR3 loop spans 14 amino acids.